The 30 T cell receptor beta chains in this list originate from one sample, sequenced in a study of CD8 T cells in ankylosing spondylitis. Each CDR3 protein is one row after TCRdb ran MiXCR on the 5' RACE reads. This table holds under 170,000 distinct CDR3 sequences, roughly 44% found once. The sequenced sample was synovial fluid, either unsorted or a sorted T cell fraction (not recorded which). The receptors were gathered from a male donor with ankylosing spondylitis.

In the case of this clonotype: One end of the junction does not line up with germline, which may come from a read error. The V call is TRBV7-9, the J call TRBJ1-2; the D is unclear. This CDR3 has 11 residues. The germline CDR1 and CDR2 sequences are SEHNR and FQNEAQ (reference sequence). For the CDR3, the DNA is TGTGGCAGCAGAGACATCTATGGCTACACCTTC. Amino acids: CGSRDIYGYTF. Based on the CDR3 plus reference TRBV7-9 and TRBJ1-2, the full variable domain is DTGVSQNPRHKITKRGQNVTFRCDPISEHNRLYWYRQTLGQGPEFLTYFQNEAQLEKSRLLSDRFSAERPKGSFSTLEIQRTEQGDSAMYLCGSRDIYGYTFGSGTRLTVV.

The chain couples TRBV19 to TRBJ2-1; the D is unclear. The CDR3 is 13 amino acids. The V gene's germline CDR1 is LNHDA and CDR2 SQIVND (reference sequence). Trimming cost V 5 bases and J 4 bases, with 9 bases left between them. For the CDR3, the DNA is TGTGCCAGTAGTTGGCCGCCGTACAATGAGCAGTTCTTC. Translating it yields CASSWPPYNEQFF.

This clonotype was seen only a few times. The chain employs TRBV6-1 and TRBJ2-7, with 9 bases aligning to TRBD2. Germline CDR1 is MNHNS and CDR2 is SASEGT. The length of the CDR3 is 14 residues. With 5 bases clipped from V and 4 bases from J, the junction kept 6 bases outside the gene matches. CDR3: CASSHAGGWYEQYF. The CDR3 DNA is TGTGCCAGCAGTCACGCGGGGGGGTGGTACGAGCAGTACTTC.

This clonotype was detected a few times. The V call is TRBV19, the J call TRBJ1-3; tentative D call: TRBD1 (5 bases). Trimming took 5 bases from V and 2 from J, leaving 10 bases between them. Germline values: CDR1 LNHDA, CDR2 SQIVND (reference sequence). This CDR3 comprises 14 residues. The CDR3 nucleotides are TGTGCCAGTAGTGTGGGGCTGACTGGAAACACCATATATTTT. This translates into CASSVGLTGNTIYF.

Only a few counts were recorded for this clonotype. V and J are TRBV11-2 and TRBJ2-7; 10 nucleotides align to TRBD2. The CDR3 spans 15 residues. In germline, CDR1 is SGHAT, CDR2 FQNNGV. Trimming removed 2 bases from V and 4 bases from J; junction bases left unmatched: 5. The CDR3 reads CASSLTAGGFYEQYF. For the CDR3, the DNA is TGTGCCAGCAGCTTAACAGCGGGAGGGTTTTACGAGCAGTACTTC.

This sequence joins TRBV7-6 and TRBJ2-7, with TRBD2 matching 8 bases. CDR1 is SGHVS and CDR2 is FNYEAQ in the germline V gene. The CDR3 totals 15 residues. Trimming cost V 4 bases and J 2 bases; bases outside gene matches: 7. CDR3 in amino acids: CASSSVAGTPYEQYF. In DNA, the CDR3 is TGTGCCAGCAGCTCGGTAGCGGGAACGCCCTACGAGCAGTACTTC.

V is TRBV12-3 or TRBV12-4 and J is TRBJ2-1; no definite D call. The CDR3 is 15 residues long. Trimming took off 5 bases at V and 3 bases at J, with 14 bases between the two ends. The CDR3 region is CASSPQYGLYNEQFF. The CDR3 bases are TGTGCCAGCAGTCCACAGTACGGCCTCTACAATGAGCAGTTCTTC.

The table lists this clonotype with many counts. The gene calls are TRBV20-1 and TRBJ2-7, with 8 bases aligning to TRBD1. This CDR3 comprises 16 residues. The junction had 12 bases not matched to a gene; V was cut back by 2 bases and J by 3 bases. Germline V gives CDR1 DFQATT, CDR2 SNEGSKA (reference sequence). This CDR3 reads CSARTGEQGESYEQYF. DNA of the CDR3: TGCAGTGCTAGAACTGGGGAACAGGGGGAAAGCTACGAGCAGTACTTC.

V is TRBV6-4 and J is TRBJ1-1; D may be TRBD1 (5 bases). From germline, CDR1 is MRHNA and CDR2 SNTAGT. Deletions cut 4 bases from V and 2 bases from J, with 8 bases between. This CDR3 has 13 residues. DNA for the CDR3: TGTGCCAGCAGTGTCAGGGTTAACACTGAAGCTTTCTTT. It yields the protein CASSVRVNTEAFF.

The V call is TRBV20-1, the J call TRBJ1-1; D remains ambiguous. Germline V gene data show CDR1 as DFQATT and CDR2 as SNEGSKA (reference sequence). V was trimmed by 2 bases and J by 0 bases, leaving 10 bases between them. There are 14 residues in the CDR3. The CDR3 sequence: CSARSGRMNTEAFF. CDR3 in DNA: TGCAGTGCTAGATCCGGACGGATGAACACTGAAGCTTTCTTT.

The V and J genes are TRBV7-9 and TRBJ2-1; either TRBD1 or TRBD2 may supply D (5 bases each). Germline CDR1 reads SEHNR; CDR2 reads FQNEAQ (reference sequence). V shed 1 base and J shed 6 bases, with 13 bases lying between them. CDR3 size: 15 residues. CDR3 coding DNA: TGTGCCAGCAGCTTAGGGTTGGGGGAGTCCAATGAGCAGTTCTTC. Translation gives CASSLGLGESNEQFF. Combining the CDR3 with reference TRBV7-9 and TRBJ2-1 gives the whole variable domain DTGVSQNPRHKITKRGQNVTFRCDPISEHNRLYWYRQTLGQGPEFLTYFQNEAQLEKSRLLSDRFSAERPKGSFSTLEIQRTEQGDSAMYLCASSLGLGESNEQFFGPGTRLTVL.

The chain couples TRBV24-1 to TRBJ1-3, with 7 bases that match TRBD1. Germline loops: CDR1 KGHDR, CDR2 SFDVKD. The length of the CDR3 is 14 residues. After removal of 5 bases from V and 0 bases from J, the junction contained 0 bases not matched to a gene. This CDR3 reads CATSAGGSGNTIYF. The CDR3 DNA is TGTGCCACCAGTGCAGGGGGCTCTGGAAACACCATATATTTT.

The chain uses TRBV7-9 and TRBJ2-7, with D tentatively TRBD1 (6 bases). Germline CDR1 reads SEHNR; CDR2 reads FQNEAQ (reference sequence). Trimming pared 1 base from V and 0 bases from J, leaving 13 bases between. CDR3 size: 16 residues. CDR3 protein: CASSLDLWTVSYEQYF. As DNA, the CDR3 is TGTGCCAGCAGCTTAGACCTGTGGACAGTCTCCTACGAGCAGTACTTC.

This clonotype was picked up a small number of times. V and J are TRBV14 and TRBJ1-1; 8 bases line up with TRBD1. The V and J ends lost 3 bases and 4 bases, in that order; junction bases with no gene match: 7. The CDR3 is 15 residues long. Germline loops: CDR1 SGHDN, CDR2 FVKESK. In DNA form, the CDR3 reads TGTGCCAGCAGCCAGGGACAGGAAAGCGCCACTGAAGCTTTCTTT. Translating it yields CASSQGQESATEAFF.

The chain employs TRBV5-6 and TRBJ1-1, with a possible D match to TRBD1 (5 bases). This CDR3 has 13 residues. CDR1 is SGHDT and CDR2 is YYEEEE in the germline V gene. The ends were cut back, 4 bases at V and 3 bases at J, with 10 bases in the middle. The CDR3 DNA reads as TGTGCCAGCAGCCGGGACTGGGACACTGAAGCTTTCTTT. It is translated as CASSRDWDTEAFF.

A few counts support this clonotype. The CDR3 DNA is TGCAGTGCTAGAGGAGGGGGCAATGAGCAGTTCTTC. Protein: CSARGGGNEQFF. The rearrangement links TRBV20-1 to TRBJ2-1, with a possible D match to TRBD1 (6 bases). Germline V lookup: CDR1 DFQATT, CDR2 SNEGSKA (reference sequence). The CDR3 loop spans 12 amino acids. V was trimmed by 1 base and J by 6 bases, leaving 7 bases between them.

This clonotype was detected only a few times. V gene TRBV15 combines with J gene TRBJ2-3; no definite D call. Trimming pared 6 bases from V and 5 bases from J, leaving 18 bases between. The CDR3 is 15 amino acids. Per germline, CDR1 LNHNV and CDR2 YYDKDF (reference sequence). The CDR3 DNA reads as TGTGCCACCAGGGCGTCGGCTGGGTTGAGAGATACGCAGTATTTT. Encoded protein: CATRASAGLRDTQYF.

V gene TRBV7-9 combines with J gene TRBJ2-7, with 7 nucleotides matching TRBD2. CDR1 and CDR2 from the germline V gene are SEHNR and FQNEAQ (reference sequence). The CDR3 runs 14 residues. Trimming cost V 3 bases and J 3 bases; bases outside gene matches: 5. The CDR3 coding sequence is TGTGCCAGCAGCTTTGGGACTAACTACTACGAGCAGTACTTC. Translating it yields CASSFGTNYYEQYF.

This clonotype occurred a few times. This chain joins TRBV28 and TRBJ2-3, with 7 bases matching TRBD2. Trimming at V came to 2 bases and at J to 2 bases, leaving 4 bases not matched to a gene. Germline V gene data show CDR1 as MDHEN and CDR2 as SYDVKM. The CDR3 extends over 15 amino acids. The CDR3 DNA is TGTGCCAGCAGTTTAGGTGGGGGGGACACAGATACGCAGTATTTT. This encodes CASSLGGGDTDTQYF.

Remarks on this clonotype: One base away lies a much larger clone, so this may be a sequencing read error. This sequence joins TRBV11-2 and TRBJ2-7; D unclear. This CDR3 spans 11 amino acids. Trimming took off 6 bases at V and 0 bases at J, with 3 bases between the two ends. Germline CDR1 SGHAT, CDR2 FQNNGV. The CDR3 loop is CASRFSYEQYF. The CDR3 DNA sequence: TGTGCCAGCAGATTCTCCTACGAGCAGTACTTC.

This clonotype has more than one count but fewer than ten. The CDR3 DNA follows: TGTGCCAGCAGCCACCCCGGGGATTACCTCGGGGAGCTGTTTTTT. As protein: CASSHPGDYLGELFF. The rearrangement links TRBV14 to TRBJ2-2, with a tentative D call TRBD2 (5 bases). In germline, CDR1 is SGHDN, CDR2 FVKESK. The CDR3 runs 15 residues. V was clipped by 3 bases and J by 7 bases, with 15 bases between them.

The chain recombines TRBV6-2 or TRBV6-3 with TRBJ1-1, with D possibly matching TRBD1 (5 bases). Per the germline V gene, CDR1 is MNHEY and CDR2 is SVGEGT. The CDR3 runs to 15 residues. V lost 6 bases to trimming and J lost 2 bases, with 16 bases between them. The CDR3 reads CASSLVGDLNTEAFF. The CDR3 nucleotides are TGTGCCAGCAGCCTGGTGGGGGATTTAAACACTGAAGCTTTCTTT.

V usage is TRBV5-1 and J usage is TRBJ1-2; D not certain. This CDR3 spans 20 amino acids. V was clipped by 3 bases and J by 7 bases, with 34 bases between them. The germline V gene encodes CDR1 SGHRS and CDR2 YFSETQ. In nucleotides, the CDR3 is TGCGCCAGCAGCTGGGAATACCGGGAACCCCTCGACCCGGGGTGGTCTGGCTACACCTTC. Translated, it gives CASSWEYREPLDPGWSGYTF.

V gene TRBV7-9 combines with J gene TRBJ1-2, with 10 positions matching TRBD1. The germline CDR1 and CDR2 sequences are SEHNR and FQNEAQ (reference sequence). The CDR3 is made up of 15 amino acids. V dropped 5 bases and J dropped 1; count of bases not matched to a gene: 4. The CDR3 DNA sequence: TGTGCCAGCAGCCTCGGGACAGGGGATAACTATGGCTACACCTTC. Residues: CASSLGTGDNYGYTF.

This chain links TRBV5-6 with TRBJ1-2; D gene uncertain. V gave up 1 base and J gave up 1 base, with 14 bases separating them. This CDR3 comprises 16 residues. Germline V CDR1 and CDR2: SGHDT, YYEEEE. CDR3 nucleotides: TGTGCCAGCAGCTTGAAAAATGAGGAGTTTAACTATGGCTACACCTTC. As protein: CASSLKNEEFNYGYTF.

The chain has TRBV18 and TRBJ2-7; weak D call: TRBD1 (5 bases). The CDR3 is 16 amino acids. The V end lost 0 bases, the J end lost 2 bases, and 14 bases lay between the germline ends. CDR1 KGHSH and CDR2 LQKENI come from the germline V gene. As DNA, the CDR3 is TGTGCCAGCTCACCACCGGCCAGGGCCCTCACCTACGAGCAGTACTTC. It yields the protein CASSPPARALTYEQYF.

V and J are TRBV12-3 or TRBV12-4 and TRBJ2-1; D tentatively fits TRBD1 or TRBD2 (5 bases each). The CDR3 has 14 amino acids. The V gene lost 3 bases and the J gene lost 2 bases, with 8 bases spanning the gap. The CDR3 coding sequence is TGTGCCAGCAGTTTGACAGCGGCCTACAATGAGCAGTTCTTC. Encoded protein: CASSLTAAYNEQFF.

The chain is built from TRBV20-1 and TRBJ1-5; a weak D match, TRBD1 (6 bases). This CDR3 has 16 amino acids. From germline, CDR1 is DFQATT and CDR2 SNEGSKA (reference sequence). V was clipped by 0 bases and J by 4 bases, with 16 bases between them. The CDR3 sequence: CSARDWRGDFNQPQHF. The CDR3 DNA is TGCAGTGCTAGAGATTGGAGGGGGGACTTTAATCAGCCCCAGCATTTT.

This clonotype was counted between two and nine times. This chain links TRBV9 with TRBJ2-7; tentative D call: TRBD2 (5 bases). There are 14 residues in the CDR3. The germline V gene has CDR1 SGDLS and CDR2 YYNGEE. The ends were cut back, 0 bases at V and 4 bases at J, with 11 bases in the middle. The CDR3 here is CASSVARDPYEQYF. The CDR3 DNA follows: TGTGCCAGCAGCGTAGCTCGGGATCCGTACGAGCAGTACTTC.

The chain is built from TRBV5-5 and TRBJ2-5, with 11 nucleotides matching TRBD2. The CDR3 is 17 residues long. The J segment lost 0 bases and the V segment lost 0 bases, leaving 4 bases of the junction unmatched. CDR1 and CDR2 (germline): SGHKS, YYEKEE (reference sequence). CDR3 sequence reads: CASSLGTSGRHQETQYF. The CDR3 nucleotides are TGTGCCAGCAGCTTGGGAACTAGCGGGAGACACCAAGAGACCCAGTACTTC.